This is a list of T cell receptor beta chains from one sample in a study of siplizumab effects on memory and regulatory T cells. Profiled with immunoSEQ multiplex PCR; TCRdb holds only in-frame clones, not every one. Here the sample spans under 140,000 clones, about nine tenths being singletons. The source material was CD4+ T cells sorted from blood. These receptors originate from a human donor in good health. Each CDR3 is given with its conserved first and last residue. The D gene is left open where the match is weak. Clone size is shown for a subset of rows, as once, few, many or a class of expanded clone.

clone_size: NA
j_call: TRBJ1-2
d_call: NA
v_call: TRBV6-1
cdr3_nt: TGTGCCAGCAGTGAGAGTTACAGGGCAAACTATGGCTACACCTTC
cdr3_aa: CASSESYRANYGYTF

clone_size: NA
j_call: TRBJ2-5
d_call: TRBD2
v_call: TRBV5-4
cdr3_nt: TGTGCCATCTCTCCTGGGGGGGTGATTCGGGAGACCCAGTACTTC
cdr3_aa: CAISPGGVIRETQYF

clone_size: NA
j_call: TRBJ1-6
d_call: TRBD1
v_call: TRBV7-6
cdr3_nt: TGTGCCAGCAGCCCACGACAGGGGGCAAGTTCACCCCTCCACTTT
cdr3_aa: CASSPRQGASSPLHF

clone_size: NA
j_call: TRBJ1-2
d_call: TRBD1
v_call: TRBV9
cdr3_nt: TGTGCCAGCAGCGAAGTAACCCTTCGACAGGGTTCTTATGGCTACACCTTC
cdr3_aa: CASSEVTLRQGSYGYTF

clone_size: NA
j_call: TRBJ2-5
d_call: NA
v_call: TRBV11-2
cdr3_nt: TGTGCCAGCAGCTCCCAGGCAGGGAGGGAGACCCAGTACTTC
cdr3_aa: CASSSQAGRETQYF

clone_size: NA
j_call: TRBJ1-5
d_call: NA
v_call: TRBV6-1
cdr3_nt: TGTGCCACCAGAAAGCCCCAGCATTTT
cdr3_aa: CATRKPQHF

clone_size: NA
j_call: TRBJ2-1
d_call: NA
v_call: TRBV10-1
cdr3_nt: TGCGCCAGCAGTGAGTCAGCGGCGAGCTCCTACAATGAGCAGTTCTTC
cdr3_aa: CASSESAASSYNEQFF

clone_size: NA
j_call: TRBJ1-4
d_call: TRBD1
v_call: TRBV7-6
cdr3_nt: TGTGCCAGCAGCCAAAATCAACAGGGGGCTTCATTTGAAAAACTGTTTTTT
cdr3_aa: CASSQNQQGASFEKLFF

clone_size: NA
j_call: TRBJ1-4
d_call: TRBD1
v_call: TRBV10-3
cdr3_nt: TGTGCCATCAGTGAAACTTCCAGGGGGATCGCAACTAATGAAAAACTGTTTTTT
cdr3_aa: CAISETSRGIATNEKLFF

clone_size: NA
j_call: TRBJ1-2
d_call: NA
v_call: TRBV7-2
cdr3_nt: TGTGCCAGCAGTCGACCTCAGGGGCCGGATGGCTACACCTTC
cdr3_aa: CASSRPQGPDGYTF

clone_size: NA
j_call: TRBJ1-4
d_call: TRBD1
v_call: TRBV5-4
cdr3_nt: TGTGCCAGCAGCTTGGGACAGGGCAATGAAAAACTGTTTTTT
cdr3_aa: CASSLGQGNEKLFF

clone_size: NA
j_call: TRBJ1-2
d_call: NA
v_call: TRBV6-1
cdr3_nt: TGTGCCAGCAGCCAAGACAGCGGAGACGGCTACACCTTC
cdr3_aa: CASSQDSGDGYTF

clone_size: NA
j_call: TRBJ2-7
d_call: NA
v_call: TRBV7-2
cdr3_nt: TGTGCCAGCAGCTTACAGGGTGCGGTCTGGGAGCAGTACTTC
cdr3_aa: CASSLQGAVWEQYF

clone_size: NA
j_call: TRBJ2-2
d_call: NA
v_call: TRBV7-2
cdr3_nt: TGTGCCAGCAGCGTTAGGGGGGCTTGGACCGGGGAGCTGTTTTTT
cdr3_aa: CASSVRGAWTGELFF

clone_size: NA
j_call: TRBJ2-3
d_call: TRBD1
v_call: TRBV5-1
cdr3_nt: TGCGCCAGCAACTGGCAAGGGACAGGGGGCACAGATACGCAGTATTTT
cdr3_aa: CASNWQGTGGTDTQYF

clone_size: NA
j_call: TRBJ2-1
d_call: TRBD2
v_call: TRBV10-3
cdr3_nt: TGTGCCATCAGTGAGTCGGGACTAGTCTTGCATGAGCAGTTCTTC
cdr3_aa: CAISESGLVLHEQFF

clone_size: NA
j_call: TRBJ2-7
d_call: TRBD2
v_call: TRBV5-1
cdr3_nt: TGCGCCAGCAGCTTGGGGGGCGGGGGGACCTACGAGCAGTACTTC
cdr3_aa: CASSLGGGGTYEQYF

clone_size: NA
j_call: TRBJ1-1
d_call: NA
v_call: TRBV2
cdr3_nt: TGTGCCAGCAGTGACGGGGTCGGCACTGAAGCTTTCTTT
cdr3_aa: CASSDGVGTEAFF

clone_size: NA
j_call: TRBJ1-1
d_call: TRBD1
v_call: TRBV2
cdr3_nt: TGTGCCAGCAGTGAAGCGCTAGGATTTCAGGGGGACACTGAAGCTTTCTTT
cdr3_aa: CASSEALGFQGDTEAFF

clone_size: NA
j_call: TRBJ2-3
d_call: TRBD2
v_call: TRBV5-1
cdr3_nt: TGCGCCAGCAGCATTGGACTAGCGGGGCTAGATACGCAGTATTTT
cdr3_aa: CASSIGLAGLDTQYF

clone_size: NA
j_call: TRBJ1-5
d_call: NA
v_call: TRBV6-6
cdr3_nt: TGTGCCAGCAGGTCCACAGCGGGCAATCAGCCCCAGCATTTT
cdr3_aa: CASRSTAGNQPQHF

clone_size: NA
j_call: TRBJ2-7
d_call: NA
v_call: TRBV10-2
cdr3_nt: TGCGCCAGCAGTGAGTTAAACAGTGACGAGCAGTACTTC
cdr3_aa: CASSELNSDEQYF

clone_size: NA
j_call: TRBJ1-2
d_call: NA
v_call: TRBV6-1
cdr3_nt: TGTGCCAGCAGTGAGAGGGGGGGTTCTAACTATGGCTACACCTTC
cdr3_aa: CASSERGGSNYGYTF

clone_size: NA
j_call: TRBJ2-2
d_call: TRBD1
v_call: TRBV4-1
cdr3_nt: TGCGCCAGCAGACGGACAGGGGGCAACACCGGGGAGCTGTTTTTT
cdr3_aa: CASRRTGGNTGELFF

clone_size: NA
j_call: TRBJ2-3
d_call: TRBD2
v_call: TRBV4-1
cdr3_nt: TGCGCCAGCAGCCAACCGGGACTAGCGGGAGAAGATACGCAGTATTTT
cdr3_aa: CASSQPGLAGEDTQYF

clone_size: NA
j_call: TRBJ2-7
d_call: NA
v_call: TRBV5-8
cdr3_nt: TGTGCCAGCAGCAACAGGGTTACCTACGAGCAGTACTTC
cdr3_aa: CASSNRVTYEQYF

clone_size: NA
j_call: TRBJ2-7
d_call: TRBD1
v_call: TRBV11-2
cdr3_nt: TGTGCCAGCAGCTTCAGGGGGTTCGGCGAGCAGTACTTC
cdr3_aa: CASSFRGFGEQYF

clone_size: NA
j_call: TRBJ1-5
d_call: NA
v_call: TRBV4-1
cdr3_nt: TGCGCCAGCAGCCAAGCCGTAACAGGCCTGTATCAGCCCCAGCATTTT
cdr3_aa: CASSQAVTGLYQPQHF

clone_size: NA
j_call: TRBJ2-7
d_call: TRBD1
v_call: TRBV9
cdr3_nt: TGTGCCAGCAGCGTAGACAGGGGCGAGCAGTACTTC
cdr3_aa: CASSVDRGEQYF

clone_size: NA
j_call: TRBJ1-1
d_call: TRBD1
v_call: TRBV11-1
cdr3_nt: TGTGCCAGCAGCCTACAGGGGACTGAAGCTTTCTTT
cdr3_aa: CASSLQGTEAFF

clone_size: NA
j_call: TRBJ2-6
d_call: NA
v_call: TRBV5-1
cdr3_nt: TGCGCCAGCGGGACGGAGGTCTCTGGGGCCAACGTCCTGACTTTC
cdr3_aa: CASGTEVSGANVLTF

clone_size: NA
j_call: TRBJ2-2
d_call: NA
v_call: TRBV18
cdr3_nt: TGTGCCAGCTCACCTGGGGCAGGGATTGGCGCCGGGGAGCTGTTTTTT
cdr3_aa: CASSPGAGIGAGELFF

clone_size: once
j_call: TRBJ2-3
d_call: TRBD2
v_call: TRBV5-1
cdr3_nt: TGCGCCAGCAGCTTCCCCTTAGCGGGGGTGAGCACAGATACGCAGTATTTT
cdr3_aa: CASSFPLAGVSTDTQYF

clone_size: NA
j_call: TRBJ2-3
d_call: TRBD1
v_call: TRBV6-1
cdr3_nt: TGTGCCAGCAGCCGGACAGGCTACACAGATACGCAGTATTTT
cdr3_aa: CASSRTGYTDTQYF

clone_size: NA
j_call: TRBJ2-7
d_call: NA
v_call: TRBV18
cdr3_nt: TGTGCCAGCTCATCCGCCGGGGACGAGCAGTACTTC
cdr3_aa: CASSSAGDEQYF